The 10 T cell receptor beta chains presented below share a single source sample, sequenced in a study of metastatic and nonmetastatic thyroid tumors. All patients were treatment-naive before thyroid surgery. Using MiXCR, TCRdb re-called clones from the PCR reads. The data contain about 16,000 clones, roughly 23% of them seen just once; the ten biggest clones take up over 9.5%. What was sequenced was adjacent normal tissue. These receptors all stem from a female donor with papillary thyroid cancer or a benign thyroid nodule (not recorded which). Some clones in this sample may be carry-over from other donors' samples.

This chain links TRBV20-1 with TRBJ2-1; D perhaps matches TRBD2 (6 bases). Trimming took 0 bases from V and 0 from J, leaving 18 bases between them. The CDR3 extends over 18 amino acids. CDR1 and CDR2 from the germline V gene are DFQATT and SNEGSKA (reference sequence). The CDR3 loop reads CSARDWPSAPSSYNEQFF. CDR3 nucleotides: TGCAGTGCTAGAGATTGGCCTAGCGCCCCTAGCTCCTACAATGAGCAGTTCTTC.

The rearrangement uses TRBV15 and TRBJ2-2; D gene uncertain. V gave up 1 base and J gave up 8 bases, with 8 bases separating them. CDR1 and CDR2 (germline): LNHNV, YYDKDF (reference sequence). This CDR3 region has 13 residues. In nucleotides, the CDR3 is TGTGCCACCAGCAGAGTAGGGTTGGGGGAGCTGTTTTTT. It is translated as CATSRVGLGELFF.

This clone was seen a few times. The rearrangement uses TRBV28 and TRBJ2-7; TRBD1 is a possible D gene (7 bases). Trimming pared 3 bases from V and 5 bases from J, leaving 14 bases between. The germline V gene encodes CDR1 MDHEN and CDR2 SYDVKM. The CDR3 sequence is 14 residues long. CDR3 in amino acids: CASSLEGQNDEQYF. The CDR3 region has the DNA TGTGCCAGCAGTTTGGAGGGACAGAACGACGAGCAGTACTTC.

This chain connects TRBV10-1 to TRBJ2-1, with D tentatively TRBD1 or TRBD2 (5 bases each). The CDR3 length is 12 residues. V gave up 3 bases and J gave up 12 bases, with 12 bases separating them. Germline V gene lookup returns CDR1 WNHNN and CDR2 SYGVQD (reference sequence). In DNA form, the CDR3 reads TGCGCCAGCAGTGACCCCAGTGGGGGGCAGTTCTTC. Translated: CASSDPSGGQFF.

Of note for this clone: A read error may account for a junction end that differs from germline. This chain links TRBV6-4 with TRBJ2-2; D gene uncertain. The CDR3 extends over 14 amino acids. Germline assignment: CDR1 MRHNA and CDR2 SNTAGT. CDR3 in amino acids: CASSESVGIGELFF. The CDR3 DNA sequence: TGTGCCAGTAGTGAATCCGTGGGGATCGGGGAGCTGTTTTTT.

This clone was seen a few times. J is TRBJ1-2 and V is TRBV12-3 or TRBV12-4; perhaps TRBD1 as D (5 bases). Trimming took 4 bases from V and 5 from J, leaving 17 bases between them. This CDR3 spans 15 amino acids. The CDR3 coding sequence is TGTGCCAGCAGTTCAACTGGGGGGGGGATATATGGCTACACCTTC. Amino acid sequence: CASSSTGGGIYGYTF.

The V call is TRBV30, the J call TRBJ2-2; the D gene is possibly TRBD2 (5 bases). The CDR3 contains 15 residues. V lost 0 bases and J lost 4, with 12 bases in between. Germline V gives CDR1 GTSNPN, CDR2 SVGIG (reference sequence). CDR3 sequence reads: CAWSVVGAGTGELFF. The CDR3 bases are TGTGCCTGGAGTGTAGTGGGAGCTGGCACCGGGGAGCTGTTTTTT. The full variable domain, its missing parts supplied by reference TRBV30 and TRBJ2-2, is SQTIHQWPATLVQPVGSPLSLECTVEGTSNPNLYWYRQAAGRGLQLLFYSVGIGQISSEVPQNLSASRPQDRQFILSSKKLLLSDSGFYLCAWSVVGAGTGELFFGEGSRLTVL.

With regard to this clone: A junction boundary mismatches the germline segment, possibly from a read error. Different DNA sequences within this sample yield the same CDR3. V gene TRBV6-1 combines with J gene TRBJ2-3; D possibly uses TRBD1 or TRBD2 (6 bases each). This CDR3 comprises 15 residues. Germline V gene lookup returns CDR1 MNHNS and CDR2 SASEGT. CDR3 sequence reads: CASSLYEGGTDTQYF. CDR3 bases: TGTGCCAGCAGTCTGTATGAGGGGGGTACGGATACACAGTATTTT.

This clone was counted a single time. The J gene is TRBJ2-7, the V gene TRBV7-2, with D unresolved. The CDR3 runs 13 residues. Trimming took 4 bases from V and 2 from J, leaving 9 bases between them. The germline gives CDR1 SGHTA, CDR2 FQGNSA. Written as DNA, the CDR3 is TGTGCCAGCAGCTCCGGGTTGACCTACGAGCAGTACTTC. Protein sequence: CASSSGLTYEQYF.

This clone was seen at least ten times. This chain connects TRBV27 to TRBJ1-4; D may be TRBD1 (6 bases). Between the trimmed V and J ends, which lost 4 bases and 8 bases, there was a span of 14 bases. The CDR3 has 14 amino acids. Looked up from germline, CDR1 is MNHEY and CDR2 is SMNVEV (reference sequence). The CDR3 sequence is CASSSGRGDEKLFF. The CDR3 DNA reads TGTGCCAGCAGTTCAGGCAGGGGCGACGAAAAACTGTTTTTT.